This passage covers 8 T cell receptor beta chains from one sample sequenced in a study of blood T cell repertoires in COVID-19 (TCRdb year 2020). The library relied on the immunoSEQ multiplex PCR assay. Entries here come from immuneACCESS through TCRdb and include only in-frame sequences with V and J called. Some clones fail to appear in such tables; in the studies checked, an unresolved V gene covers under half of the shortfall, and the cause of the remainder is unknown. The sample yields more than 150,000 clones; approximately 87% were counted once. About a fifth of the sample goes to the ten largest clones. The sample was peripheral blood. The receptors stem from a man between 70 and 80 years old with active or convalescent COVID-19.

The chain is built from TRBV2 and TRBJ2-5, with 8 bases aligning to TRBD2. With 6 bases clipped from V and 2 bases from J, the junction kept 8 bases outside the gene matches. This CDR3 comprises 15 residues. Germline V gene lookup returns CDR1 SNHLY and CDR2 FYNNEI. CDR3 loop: CASRTQLAAQETQYF. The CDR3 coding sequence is TGTGCCAGCAGGACCCAACTAGCGGCACAAGAGACCCAGTACTTC.

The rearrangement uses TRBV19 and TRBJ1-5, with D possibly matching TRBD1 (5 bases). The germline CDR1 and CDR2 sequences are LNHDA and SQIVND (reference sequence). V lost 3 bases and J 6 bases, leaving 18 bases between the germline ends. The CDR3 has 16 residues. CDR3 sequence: CASSIGSGGGSQPQHF. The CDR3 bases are TGTGCCAGTAGTATTGGATCCGGGGGGGGGAGTCAGCCCCAGCATTTT.

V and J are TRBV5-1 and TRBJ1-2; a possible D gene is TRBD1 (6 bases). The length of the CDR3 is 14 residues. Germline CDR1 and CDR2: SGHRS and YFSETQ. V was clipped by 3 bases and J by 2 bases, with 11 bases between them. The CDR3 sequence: CASSSQGLNYGYTF. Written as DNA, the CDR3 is TGCGCCAGCAGCTCCCAGGGGTTGAACTATGGCTACACCTTC.

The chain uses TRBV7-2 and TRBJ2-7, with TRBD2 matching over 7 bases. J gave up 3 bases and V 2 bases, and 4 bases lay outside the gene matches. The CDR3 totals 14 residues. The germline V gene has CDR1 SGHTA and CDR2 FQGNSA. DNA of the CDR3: TGTGCCAGCAGCTTATCCCTAGCGGACTACGAGCAGTACTTC. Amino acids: CASSLSLADYEQYF.

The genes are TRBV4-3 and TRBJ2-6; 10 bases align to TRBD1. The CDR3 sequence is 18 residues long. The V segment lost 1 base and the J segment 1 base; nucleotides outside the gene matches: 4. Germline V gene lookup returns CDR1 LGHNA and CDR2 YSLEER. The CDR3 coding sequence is TGCGCCAGCAGCCAAGTCGGGACAGGGGTTTCTGGGGCCAACGTCCTGACTTTC. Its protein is CASSQVGTGVSGANVLTF.

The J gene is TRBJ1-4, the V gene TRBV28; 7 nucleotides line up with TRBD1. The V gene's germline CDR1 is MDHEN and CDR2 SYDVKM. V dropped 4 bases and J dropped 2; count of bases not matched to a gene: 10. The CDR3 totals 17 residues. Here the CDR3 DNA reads TGTGCCAGCAGTTCAGGACAGGACGACTGGACTAATGAAAAACTGTTTTTT. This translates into CASSSGQDDWTNEKLFF.

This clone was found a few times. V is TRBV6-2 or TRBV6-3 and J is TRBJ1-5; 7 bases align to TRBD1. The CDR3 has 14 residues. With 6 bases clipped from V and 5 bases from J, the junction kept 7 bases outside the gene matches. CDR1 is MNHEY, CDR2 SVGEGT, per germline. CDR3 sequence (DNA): TGTGCCAGCAGCGCACGGGACAGATATCAGCCCCAGCATTTT. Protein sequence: CASSARDRYQPQHF.

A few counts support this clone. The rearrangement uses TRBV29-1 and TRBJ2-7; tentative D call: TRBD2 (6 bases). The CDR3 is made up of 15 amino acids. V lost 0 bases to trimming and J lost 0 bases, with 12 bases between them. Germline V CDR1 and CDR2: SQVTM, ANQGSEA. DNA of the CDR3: TGCAGCGTTGAAGATCCGCGGGGTATCTCCTACGAGCAGTACTTC. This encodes CSVEDPRGISYEQYF.